This T cell receptor beta chain appears in the sequencing data of a study of shared clonotypes between healthy human individuals. Overall study results and limits: Generation probabilities of non-shared clonotypes were lower (relative to those shared by all four donors). It was observed that roughly 5.5% of naive CD4 clonotypes were shared across several donors.

Cells designated naive CD8 were CD45RO-negative and were positively selected for CCR7, with terminally differentiated effector memory CD45RA+ cells excluded. Of note for this clone: Its antigen is as yet unknown.

Germline lookup yields CDR1 MDHEN and CDR2 SYDVKM. The CDR3 contains 15 residues. V was pared by 9 bases and J by 0 bases, with 15 bases between. Several immunoSEQ plates held equal portions of the genomic DNA taken from each subset. The assay was immunoSEQ multiplex PCR, and TCRdb's table has in-frame clones only and misses some. The profile shows roughly 590,000 clones, less than 97% of them singletons. Specimen: naive CD8+ T cells sorted from blood. The chain uses TRBV28 and TRBJ2-4, with D maybe TRBD2 (5 bases). The clonotype was recovered from a woman in her twenties or thirties in good health. CDR3 amino acids: CASDGGGRAKNIQYF. The CDR3 DNA sequence: TGTGCCAGTGACGGAGGCGGTCGAGCCAAAAACATTCAGTACTTC.